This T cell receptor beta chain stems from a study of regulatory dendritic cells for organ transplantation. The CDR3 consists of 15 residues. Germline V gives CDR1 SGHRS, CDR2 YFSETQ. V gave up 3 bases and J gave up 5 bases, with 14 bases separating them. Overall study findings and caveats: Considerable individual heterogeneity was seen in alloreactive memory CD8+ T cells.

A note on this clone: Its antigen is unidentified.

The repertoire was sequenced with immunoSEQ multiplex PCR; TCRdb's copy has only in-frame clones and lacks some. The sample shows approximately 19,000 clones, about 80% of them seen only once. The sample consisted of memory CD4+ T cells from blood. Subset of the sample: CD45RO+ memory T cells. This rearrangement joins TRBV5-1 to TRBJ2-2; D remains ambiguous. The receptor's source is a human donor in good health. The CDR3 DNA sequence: TGCGCCAGCAGCTCACTCCCTGGCGGTACCGGGGAGCTGTTTTTT. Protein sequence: CASSSLPGGTGELFF.